This T cell receptor beta chain was obtained from a study of T cell repertoires in cytomegalovirus infection. TCRdb itself ran the reads through MiXCR, one entry per CDR3 protein. Of roughly 700,000 distinct CDR3 sequences in the sample, roughly 33% were seen once. This clonotype was recorded a few times. The antigen is undetermined. Germline CDR1 is ENHRY and CDR2 is SYGVKD. After removal of 10 bases from V and 4 bases from J, the junction contained 10 bases not matched to a gene. There are 14 residues in the CDR3. The chain carries TRBV10-3 and TRBJ1-2; 9 positions match TRBD1. The sample in question was cultured PBMCs, obtained from culture after CMV antigen stimulation. The clonotype originates from a human donor in good health (CMV status not recorded). Some clones in this sample may be carry-over from other donors' samples. The CDR3 reads CANKPGQGPYGYTF. CDR3 DNA: TGTGCCAACAAACCGGGACAGGGTCCCTATGGCTACACCTTC.